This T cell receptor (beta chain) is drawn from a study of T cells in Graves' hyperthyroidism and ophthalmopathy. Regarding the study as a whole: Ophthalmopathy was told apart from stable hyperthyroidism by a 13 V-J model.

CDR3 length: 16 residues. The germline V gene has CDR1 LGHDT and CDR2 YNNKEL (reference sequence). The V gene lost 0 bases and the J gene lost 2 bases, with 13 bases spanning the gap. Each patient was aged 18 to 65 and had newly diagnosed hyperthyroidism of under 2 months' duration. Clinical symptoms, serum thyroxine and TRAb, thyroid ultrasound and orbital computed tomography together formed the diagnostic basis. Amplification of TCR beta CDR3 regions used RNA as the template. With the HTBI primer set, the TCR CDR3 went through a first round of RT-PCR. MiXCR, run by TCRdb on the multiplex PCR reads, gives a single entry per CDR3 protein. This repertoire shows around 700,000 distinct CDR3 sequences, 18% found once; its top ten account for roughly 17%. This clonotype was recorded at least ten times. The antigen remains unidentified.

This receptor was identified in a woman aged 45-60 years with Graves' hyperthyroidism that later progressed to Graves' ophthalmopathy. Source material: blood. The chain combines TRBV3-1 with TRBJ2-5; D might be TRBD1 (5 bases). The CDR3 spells CASSQEGAASQETQYF. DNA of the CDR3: TGTGCCAGCAGCCAAGAAGGGGCGGCGTCTCAAGAGACCCAGTACTTC.